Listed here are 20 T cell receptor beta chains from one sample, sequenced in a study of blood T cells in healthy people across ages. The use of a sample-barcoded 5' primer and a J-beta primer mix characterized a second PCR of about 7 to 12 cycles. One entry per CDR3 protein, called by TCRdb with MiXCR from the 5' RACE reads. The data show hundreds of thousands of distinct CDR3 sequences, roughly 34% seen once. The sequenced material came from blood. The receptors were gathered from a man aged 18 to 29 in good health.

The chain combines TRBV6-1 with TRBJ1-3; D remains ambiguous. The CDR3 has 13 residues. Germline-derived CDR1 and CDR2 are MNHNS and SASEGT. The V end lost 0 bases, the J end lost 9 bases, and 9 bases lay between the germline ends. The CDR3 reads CASSEADPGTIYF. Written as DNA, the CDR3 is TGTGCCAGCAGTGAAGCGGACCCCGGCACCATATATTTT.

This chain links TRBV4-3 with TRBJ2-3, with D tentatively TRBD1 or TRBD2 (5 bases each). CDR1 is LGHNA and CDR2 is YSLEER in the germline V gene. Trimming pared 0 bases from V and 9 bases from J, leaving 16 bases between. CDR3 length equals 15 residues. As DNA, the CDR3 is TGCGCCAGCAGCCAAGATCGGGGACCGGTAGACACGCAGTATTTT. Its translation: CASSQDRGPVDTQYF.

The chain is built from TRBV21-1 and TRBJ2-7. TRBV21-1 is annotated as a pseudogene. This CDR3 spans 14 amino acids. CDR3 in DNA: TGTGCCAGCAGCATTGATAGGTGCTCCTACGAGCAGTACTTC. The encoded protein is CASSIDRCSYEQYF.

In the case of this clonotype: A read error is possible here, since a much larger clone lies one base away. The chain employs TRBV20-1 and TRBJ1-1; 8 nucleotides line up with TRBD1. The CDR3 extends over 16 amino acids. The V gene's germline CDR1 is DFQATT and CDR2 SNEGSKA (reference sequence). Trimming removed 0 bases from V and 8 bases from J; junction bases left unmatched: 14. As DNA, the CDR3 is TGCAGTGCTAGAGATGAGGGGACAGGAAGGAGGATGGAAGCTTTCTTT. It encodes CSARDEGTGRRMEAFF.

The CDR3 coding sequence is TGCGCCAGCAGCCAAAGTGGCGGACAGGGTACGAACACCGGGGAGCTGTTTTTT. Protein sequence: CASSQSGGQGTNTGELFF. The gene calls are TRBV4-1 and TRBJ2-2, with TRBD1 matching over 8 bases. There are 18 residues in the CDR3. Germline lookup yields CDR1 MGHRA and CDR2 YSYEKL. With 2 bases clipped from V and 0 bases from J, the junction kept 8 bases outside the gene matches.

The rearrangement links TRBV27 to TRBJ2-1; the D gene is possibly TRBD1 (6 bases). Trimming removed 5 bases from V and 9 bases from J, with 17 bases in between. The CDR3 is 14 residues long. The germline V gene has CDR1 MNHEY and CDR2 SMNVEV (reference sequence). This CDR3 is CASSPRPRGREQFF. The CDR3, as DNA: TGTGCCAGCAGTCCCAGACCCAGGGGTCGTGAGCAGTTCTTC.

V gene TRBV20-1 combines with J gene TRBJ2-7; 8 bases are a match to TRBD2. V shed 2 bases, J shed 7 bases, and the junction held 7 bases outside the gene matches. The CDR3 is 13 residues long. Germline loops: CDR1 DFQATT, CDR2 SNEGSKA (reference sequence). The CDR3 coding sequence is TGCAGTGCTAGATTAGCGGGGAACAATGAGCAGTACTTC. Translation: CSARLAGNNEQYF.

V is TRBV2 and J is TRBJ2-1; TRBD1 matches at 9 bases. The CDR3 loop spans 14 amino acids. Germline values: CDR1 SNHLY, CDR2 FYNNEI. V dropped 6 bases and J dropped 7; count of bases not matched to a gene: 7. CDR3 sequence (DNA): TGTGCCAGCAGGGACAGGGGATTCTGGAATGAGCAGTTCTTC. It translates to CASRDRGFWNEQFF. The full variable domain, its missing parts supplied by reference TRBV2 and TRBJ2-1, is EPEVTQTPSHQVTQMGQEVILRCVPISNHLYFYWYRQILGQKVEFLVSFYNNEISEKSEIFDDQFSVERPDGSNFTLKIRSTKLEDSAMYFCASRDRGFWNEQFFGPGTRLTVL.

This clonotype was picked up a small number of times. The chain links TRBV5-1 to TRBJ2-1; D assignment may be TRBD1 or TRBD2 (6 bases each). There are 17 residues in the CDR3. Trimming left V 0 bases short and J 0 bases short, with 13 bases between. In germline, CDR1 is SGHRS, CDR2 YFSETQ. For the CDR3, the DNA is TGCGCCAGCAGCTTGGGGTTGTGGGGGGCCTCCTACAATGAGCAGTTCTTC. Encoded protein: CASSLGLWGASYNEQFF. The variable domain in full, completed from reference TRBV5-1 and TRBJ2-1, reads KAGVTQTPRYLIKTRGQQVTLSCSPISGHRSVSWYQQTPGQGLQFLFEYFSETQRNKGNFPGRFSGRQFSNSRSEMNVSTLELGDSALYLCASSLGLWGASYNEQFFGPGTRLTVL.

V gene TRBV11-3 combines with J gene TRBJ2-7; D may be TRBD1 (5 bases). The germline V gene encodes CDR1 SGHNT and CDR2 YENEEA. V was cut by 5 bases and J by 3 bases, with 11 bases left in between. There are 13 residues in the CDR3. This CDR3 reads CASSPDISYEQYF. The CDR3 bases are TGTGCCAGCAGCCCGGACATAAGCTACGAGCAGTACTTC.

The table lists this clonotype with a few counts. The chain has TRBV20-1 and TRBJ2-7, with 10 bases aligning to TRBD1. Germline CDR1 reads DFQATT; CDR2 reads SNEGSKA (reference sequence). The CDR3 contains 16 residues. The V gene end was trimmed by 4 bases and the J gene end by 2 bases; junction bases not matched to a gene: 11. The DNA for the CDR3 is TGCAGTGCTAACCGACTAAGGGACAGGGGTACCTACGAGCAGTACTTC. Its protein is CSANRLRDRGTYEQYF.

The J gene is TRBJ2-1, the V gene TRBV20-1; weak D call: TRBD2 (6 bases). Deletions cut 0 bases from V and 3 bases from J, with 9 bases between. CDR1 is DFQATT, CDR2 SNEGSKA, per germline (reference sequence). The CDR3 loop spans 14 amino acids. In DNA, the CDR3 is TGCAGTGCTAGAGACCGGGAGCACTACAATGAGCAGTTCTTC. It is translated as CSARDREHYNEQFF.

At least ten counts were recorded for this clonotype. The CDR3 coding sequence is TGTGCCAGCAGCCCCCGACTAGAGAGTGAGGAGCAGTTCTTC. Protein sequence: CASSPRLESEEQFF. The rearrangement links TRBV7-7 to TRBJ2-1, with D possibly TRBD2 on 6 matching bases. CDR1 is SSHAT, CDR2 FNYEAQ, per germline (reference sequence). With 5 bases removed from V and 10 bases from J, the gap between germline ends came to 18 bases. This CDR3 has 14 amino acids.

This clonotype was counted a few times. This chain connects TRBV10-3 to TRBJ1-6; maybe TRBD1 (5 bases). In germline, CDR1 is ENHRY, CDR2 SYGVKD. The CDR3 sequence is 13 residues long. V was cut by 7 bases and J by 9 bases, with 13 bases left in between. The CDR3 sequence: CAIKQDVSSPLHF. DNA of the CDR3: TGTGCCATCAAACAGGACGTTTCTTCACCCCTCCACTTT.

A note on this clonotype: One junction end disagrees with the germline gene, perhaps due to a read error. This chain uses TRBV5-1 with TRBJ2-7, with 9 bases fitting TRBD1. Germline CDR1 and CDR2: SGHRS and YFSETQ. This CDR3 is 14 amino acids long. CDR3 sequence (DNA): TGCGCCAGCACCTTGGACAGGGGATCGAACGAGCAGTACTTC. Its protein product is CASTLDRGSNEQYF.

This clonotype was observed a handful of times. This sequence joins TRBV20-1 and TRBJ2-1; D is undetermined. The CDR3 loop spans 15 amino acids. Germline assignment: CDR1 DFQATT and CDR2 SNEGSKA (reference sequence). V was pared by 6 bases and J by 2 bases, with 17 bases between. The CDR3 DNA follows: TGCAGTGCGACAACCCCCTCCTTTACCTACAATGAGCAGTTCTTC. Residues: CSATTPSFTYNEQFF.

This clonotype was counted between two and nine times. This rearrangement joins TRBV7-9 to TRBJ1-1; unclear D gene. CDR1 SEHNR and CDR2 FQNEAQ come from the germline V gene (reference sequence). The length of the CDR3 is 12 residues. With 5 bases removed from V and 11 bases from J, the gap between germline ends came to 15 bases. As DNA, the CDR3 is TGTGCCAGCAGCCCGCGCATGGCCCGGGCTTTCTTT. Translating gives CASSPRMARAFF.

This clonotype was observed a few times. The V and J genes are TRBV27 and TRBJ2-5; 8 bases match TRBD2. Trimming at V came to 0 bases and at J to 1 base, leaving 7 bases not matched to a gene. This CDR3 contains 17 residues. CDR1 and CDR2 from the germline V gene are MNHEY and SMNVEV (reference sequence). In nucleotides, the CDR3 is TGTGCCAGCAGTTTATCCCGGGGGGGACCAACCCAAGAGACCCAGTACTTC. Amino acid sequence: CASSLSRGGPTQETQYF.

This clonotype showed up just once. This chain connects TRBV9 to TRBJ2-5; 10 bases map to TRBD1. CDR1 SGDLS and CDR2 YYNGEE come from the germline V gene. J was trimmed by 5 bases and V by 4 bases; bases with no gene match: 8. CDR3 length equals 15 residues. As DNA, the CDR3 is TGTGCCAGCAGCACGGGGACAGGGGATGGCGAGACCCAGTACTTC. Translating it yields CASSTGTGDGETQYF.

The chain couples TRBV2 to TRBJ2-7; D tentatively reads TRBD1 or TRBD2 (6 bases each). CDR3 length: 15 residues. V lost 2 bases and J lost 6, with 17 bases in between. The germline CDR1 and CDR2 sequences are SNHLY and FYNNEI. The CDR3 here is CASSESTGAISEQYF. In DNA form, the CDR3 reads TGTGCCAGCAGTGAAAGTACGGGGGCGATATCCGAGCAGTACTTC.